This record looks at one T cell receptor (beta chain) sequence and its context. Its antigen remains unidentified. This record belongs to a study of CD8 T cells in ankylosing spondylitis. In TCRdb, the 5' RACE reads were re-called with MiXCR into one record per CDR3 protein. The table lists around 320,000 distinct CDR3 sequences, roughly 20% of them singletons. The CDR3 runs 17 residues. Trimming at V came to 4 bases and at J to 3 bases, leaving 15 bases not matched to a gene. The germline CDR1 and CDR2 sequences are MNHEY and SVGAGI. Overall study findings and caveats: Disease-linked clones reportedly showed significant enrichment in matched ankylosing spondylitis synovial fluid. Blood of patients with ankylosing spondylitis appeared to be characterized by a TCR beta motif of seven or eight highly homologous variants. Reactive arthritis synovial fluid and blood were previously reported to contain some motif variants.

The sample was blood, either unsorted or a sorted T cell fraction (not recorded which). This TCR derives from a female donor with ankylosing spondylitis or in good health (not recorded which). This sequence joins TRBV6-5 and TRBJ2-7, with 7 nucleotides matching TRBD1. The CDR3 bases are TGTGCCAGCAGTTCCCGTTTTACGGGACAGATACTCTACGAGCAGTACTTC. Its translation: CASSSRFTGQILYEQYF.